The text below deals with one T cell receptor beta chain. Its antigen is still unknown. Library preparation (for TCRbeta) was performed with unique molecular identifiers. MiXCR, run by TCRdb on the PCR reads, gives a single entry per CDR3 protein. The sample has some 830,000 distinct CDR3 sequences, around 15% seen once; the top ten hold roughly 5%. This entry belongs to a study of T-cell reconstitution after alpha-beta-depleted transplantation in children. Points from the study as a whole: Counts and diversity of T cells one year after transplant came mostly from newly produced T cells. After transplant, at about two months, alpha-beta T cells were reportedly derived from several hundred expanded graft clones.

Per germline, CDR1 KGHSH and CDR2 LQKENI. The CDR3 extends over 13 amino acids. V shed 3 bases and J shed 8 bases, with 11 bases lying between them. The V gene is TRBV18, the J gene TRBJ2-1; no clear D gene. This receptor was obtained from a male patient aged 10 to 17 who had a stem cell transplant for acute lymphoblastic leukemia, so the T cells may come from the graft donor. The sequenced sample was PBMCs, mostly from graft donor cells, obtained 360 days after TCRalphabeta/CD19-depleted stem cell transplant. This chain's CDR3 is CASSPRPFDEQFF. The DNA for the CDR3 is TGTGCCAGCTCACCGAGACCTTTCGATGAGCAGTTCTTC.